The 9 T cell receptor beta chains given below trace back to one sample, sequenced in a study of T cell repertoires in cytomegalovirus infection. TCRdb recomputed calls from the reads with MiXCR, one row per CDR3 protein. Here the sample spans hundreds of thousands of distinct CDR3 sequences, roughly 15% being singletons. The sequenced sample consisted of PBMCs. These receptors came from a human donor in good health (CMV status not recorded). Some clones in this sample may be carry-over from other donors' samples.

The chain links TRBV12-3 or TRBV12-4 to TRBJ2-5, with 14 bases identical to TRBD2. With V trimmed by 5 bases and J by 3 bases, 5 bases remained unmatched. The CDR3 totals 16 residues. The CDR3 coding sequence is TGTGCCAGCAGTGCTCCGGGACTAGCGGGGGAAGAGACCCAGTACTTC. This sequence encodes CASSAPGLAGEETQYF.

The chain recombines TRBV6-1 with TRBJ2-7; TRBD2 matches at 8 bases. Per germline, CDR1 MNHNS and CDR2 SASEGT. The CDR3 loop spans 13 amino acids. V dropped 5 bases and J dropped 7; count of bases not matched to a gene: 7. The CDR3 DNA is TGTGCCAGCAGTCACTCCGGGGGGGGGGAGCAGTACTTC. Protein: CASSHSGGGEQYF.

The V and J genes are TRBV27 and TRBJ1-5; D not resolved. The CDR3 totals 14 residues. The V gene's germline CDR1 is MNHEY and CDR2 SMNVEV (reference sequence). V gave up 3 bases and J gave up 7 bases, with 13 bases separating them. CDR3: CASSLEHTQQPQHF. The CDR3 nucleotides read TGTGCCAGCAGTTTGGAGCATACTCAGCAGCCCCAGCATTTT.

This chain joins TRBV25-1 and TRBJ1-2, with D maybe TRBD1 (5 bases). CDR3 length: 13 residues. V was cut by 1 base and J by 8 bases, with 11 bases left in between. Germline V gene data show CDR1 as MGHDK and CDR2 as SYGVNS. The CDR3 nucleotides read TGTGCCAGCAGTGAATCGGGACCCAACGGCTACACCTTC. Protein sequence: CASSESGPNGYTF.

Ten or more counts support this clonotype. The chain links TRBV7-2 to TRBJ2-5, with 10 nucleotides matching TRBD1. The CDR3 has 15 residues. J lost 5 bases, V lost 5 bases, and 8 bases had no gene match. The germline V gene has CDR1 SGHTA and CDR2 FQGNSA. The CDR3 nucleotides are TGTGCCAGCAGCCTACAGGGGGGACAGGGGGAGACCCAGTACTTC. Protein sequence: CASSLQGGQGETQYF.

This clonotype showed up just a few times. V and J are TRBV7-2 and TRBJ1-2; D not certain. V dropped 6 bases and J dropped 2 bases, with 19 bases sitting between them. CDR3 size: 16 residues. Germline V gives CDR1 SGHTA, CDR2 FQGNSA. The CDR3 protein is CASSPEGGRLNYGYTF. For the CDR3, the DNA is TGTGCCAGCAGTCCAGAGGGTGGACGGTTAAACTATGGCTACACCTTC.

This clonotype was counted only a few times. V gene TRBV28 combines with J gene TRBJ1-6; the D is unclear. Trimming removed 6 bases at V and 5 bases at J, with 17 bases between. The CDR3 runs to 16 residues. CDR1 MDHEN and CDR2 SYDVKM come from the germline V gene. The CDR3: CASSRIPTGNNSPLHF. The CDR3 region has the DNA TGTGCCAGCAGCCGTATACCAACGGGGAATAATTCACCCCTCCACTTT.

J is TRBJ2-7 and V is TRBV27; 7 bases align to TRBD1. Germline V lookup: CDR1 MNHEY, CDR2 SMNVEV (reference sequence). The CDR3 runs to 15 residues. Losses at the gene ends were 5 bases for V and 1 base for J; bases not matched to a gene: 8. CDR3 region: CASSPRDSLSYEQYF. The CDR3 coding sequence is TGTGCCAGCAGTCCCCGGGACAGTCTATCCTACGAGCAGTACTTC.

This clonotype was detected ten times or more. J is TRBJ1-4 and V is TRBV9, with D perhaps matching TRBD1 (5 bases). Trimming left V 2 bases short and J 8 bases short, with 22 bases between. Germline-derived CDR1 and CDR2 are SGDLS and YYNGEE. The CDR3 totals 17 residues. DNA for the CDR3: TGTGCCAGCAGCGTTAGTACGGGACTCGGAATGGGAGAAAAACTGTTTTTT. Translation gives CASSVSTGLGMGEKLFF.